Given below is one TCR beta chain in context. The DNA is omitted, as the CDR3 cannot be located on it reliably, and the CDR3 follows TCRdb's listing. This sample is part of a study of OX40 agonist ivuxolimab in advanced cancers. The germline CDR1 and CDR2 sequences are SGHTS and YDEGEE. The CDR3 contains 16 residues when both ends are counted. The protocol was immunoSEQ multiplex PCR, while the TCRdb copy is restricted to in-frame clones and leaves out a portion. The sample has 57,000 or so clones, about 90% seen once. The chain has TRBV5-8 and TRBJ2-7; the table's TRBD1 call for D was not verified on the DNA. This receptor was identified in an adult with an advanced solid tumor such as melanoma, head and neck, liver or kidney cancer. This material consisted of CD4+ or CD8+ T cells sorted from blood, taken in a trial of the OX40 agonist ivuxolimab. The CDR3 spells CASSLQFGTGNGLEYF.